Listed here are 21 T cell receptor beta chains from one sample, sequenced in a study of identical twins. TCRdb reanalysed the 5' RACE reads using MiXCR and keeps one entry per CDR3 protein. The table includes about 190,000 distinct CDR3 sequences, 15% to 20% detected once. This sample also appeared in a second study, on T cells expressing NK-cell markers.

Sequencing was done on a sample of CD8+ T cells sorted from blood. The receptor set was obtained from a woman younger than 35 in good health.

This rearrangement joins TRBV7-9 to TRBJ2-2; D remains unclear. V was cut by 7 bases and J by 5 bases, with 11 bases left in between. CDR1 and CDR2 from the germline V gene are SEHNR and FQNEAQ (reference sequence). This CDR3 contains 13 residues. The CDR3 protein is CASTNRLTGELFF. The CDR3 nucleotides are TGTGCCAGCACCAACAGACTGACCGGGGAGCTGTTTTTT.

V is TRBV10-3 and J is TRBJ2-2, with 8 positions matching TRBD1. Germline V CDR1 and CDR2: ENHRY, SYGVKD. The CDR3 is 12 amino acids. The V segment lost 7 bases and the J segment 8 bases; nucleotides outside the gene matches: 3. The CDR3 nucleotides read TGTGCCATCACCACAGGGGGGGGGGAGCTGTTTTTT. Its translation is CAITTGGGELFF.

The rearrangement uses TRBV9 and TRBJ1-2, with D possibly matching TRBD1 (5 bases). With 0 bases removed from V and 3 bases from J, the gap between germline ends came to 15 bases. Germline CDR1 reads SGDLS; CDR2 reads YYNGEE. The CDR3 has 16 amino acids. The CDR3 coding sequence is TGTGCCAGCAGCGTAGAAGAGGAGAGGGGCGACTATGGCTACACCTTC. This encodes CASSVEEERGDYGYTF.

This clonotype has a count of ten or more. The J gene is TRBJ2-7, the V gene TRBV12-3 or TRBV12-4, with no clear D. This CDR3 region has 12 residues. The V and J ends lost 1 base and 4 bases respectively, with 5 bases between them. The CDR3 sequence is CASSLDVYEQYF. CDR3 nucleotide sequence: TGTGCCAGCAGTTTAGACGTATACGAGCAGTACTTC.

This clonotype was seen more than once but under ten times. This rearrangement joins TRBV29-1 to TRBJ2-1; D is undetermined. Trimming stripped 0 bases from V and 6 bases from J, with 6 bases between. The CDR3 contains 12 residues. From germline, CDR1 is SQVTM and CDR2 ANQGSEA. DNA of the CDR3: TGCAGCGTTGAAGATTACGGCAATGAGCAGTTCTTC. This translates into CSVEDYGNEQFF.

The rearrangement joins TRBV15 to TRBJ2-7; a possible D gene is TRBD2 (5 bases). CDR3 length: 15 residues. In germline, CDR1 is LNHNV, CDR2 YYDKDF (reference sequence). V was cut by 0 bases and J by 3 bases, with 12 bases left in between. CDR3 bases: TGTGCCACCAGCAGAGATCGGCCTAGCAGCTACGAGCAGTACTTC. Translated, it gives CATSRDRPSSYEQYF.

V gene TRBV9 combines with J gene TRBJ2-4; 9 bases match TRBD2. The length of the CDR3 is 17 residues. Germline CDR1 is SGDLS and CDR2 is YYNGEE. V was pared by 2 bases and J by 0 bases, with 6 bases of the junction left unmatched. The CDR3 nucleotides are TGTGCCAGCAGCGTGGGCGGGGGGGACCTAGCCAAAAACATTCAGTACTTC. Translating gives CASSVGGGDLAKNIQYF.

This clonotype was seen only a few times. This rearrangement joins TRBV20-1 to TRBJ1-1; no definite D call. CDR3 length: 16 residues. V was cut by 2 bases and J by 1 base, with 17 bases left in between. Germline V gene data show CDR1 as DFQATT and CDR2 as SNEGSKA (reference sequence). The CDR3 sequence: CSARPWGGGRNTEAFF. The CDR3 region has the DNA TGCAGTGCTAGACCGTGGGGAGGAGGAAGGAACACTGAAGCTTTCTTT.

This clonotype was detected only once. The genes are TRBV14 and TRBJ2-7; D may be TRBD1 (6 bases). The CDR3 loop spans 14 amino acids. Germline loops: CDR1 SGHDN, CDR2 FVKESK. V lost 4 bases and J lost 2, with 12 bases in between. In nucleotides, the CDR3 is TGTGCCAGCAGCCGAACGGGACAACCCTACGAGCAGTACTTC. Protein: CASSRTGQPYEQYF. The full variable domain, with the rest looked up from reference TRBV14 and TRBJ2-7, is EAGVTQFPSHSVIEKGQTVTLRCDPISGHDNLYWYRRVMGKEIKFLLHFVKESKQDESGMPNNRFLAERTGGTYSTLKVQPAELEDSGVYFCASSRTGQPYEQYFGPGTRLTVT.

In its sample, this clonotype was seen once. The rearrangement uses TRBV20-1 and TRBJ2-1; 10 bases fit TRBD2. This CDR3 region has 14 residues. V was clipped by 6 bases and J by 4 bases; unmatched bases: 6. CDR1 is DFQATT and CDR2 is SNEGSKA in the germline V gene (reference sequence). CDR3 protein: CSAVRLAGYNEQFF. The CDR3 DNA reads as TGCAGTGCCGTCCGACTAGCGGGTTACAATGAGCAGTTCTTC.

A note on this clonotype: A read error may account for a junction end that differs from germline. The chain uses TRBV13 and TRBJ2-1; 7 nucleotides agree with TRBD2. The CDR3 is made up of 19 amino acids. Germline assignment: CDR1 PRHDT and CDR2 FYEKMQ (reference sequence). CDR3 loop: CTSSGGRRETLTSYNEQFF. The CDR3 DNA is TGTACCAGCAGCGGAGGGAGGCGGGAGACTTTAACATCCTACAATGAGCAGTTCTTC.

This clonotype was counted between two and nine times. The chain is built from TRBV6-6 and TRBJ1-1; 7 bases fit TRBD1. J lost 3 bases, V lost 4 bases, and 2 bases had no gene match. Germline V gene lookup returns CDR1 MNHNY and CDR2 SVGAGI (reference sequence). The CDR3 is made up of 13 amino acids. This CDR3 reads CASSFTGDTEAFF. The CDR3 nucleotides are TGTGCCAGCAGTTTTACAGGGGACACTGAAGCTTTCTTT.

This clonotype was observed a few times. The chain combines TRBV5-8 with TRBJ2-1; possible D gene TRBD2, 7 bases. The V and J ends lost 4 bases and 8 bases respectively, with 16 bases between them. This CDR3 spans 14 amino acids. Per the germline V gene, CDR1 is SGHTS and CDR2 is YDEGEE. The CDR3: CASSQRGAPHEQFF. CDR3 nucleotides: TGTGCCAGCAGCCAACGGGGGGCCCCACATGAGCAGTTCTTC.

This sequence joins TRBV5-6 and TRBJ2-7, with a tentative D call TRBD2 (6 bases). The CDR3 length is 16 residues. The V end lost 4 bases, the J end lost 3 bases, and 20 bases lay between the germline ends. In germline, CDR1 is SGHDT, CDR2 YYEEEE. DNA of the CDR3: TGTGCCAGCAGCCCGGAGTTTATCGATAGCGGCTACGAGCAGTACTTC. Amino acids: CASSPEFIDSGYEQYF.

This clonotype was picked up a small number of times. The chain uses TRBV12-3 or TRBV12-4 and TRBJ2-3; 7 bases are a match to TRBD2. The trim removed 3 bases at V and 0 bases at J, leaving 9 bases unmatched. The CDR3 totals 17 residues. The CDR3 DNA reads as TGTGCCAGCAGTTTTTGGGGGGGAGGAGACAGCACAGATACGCAGTATTTT. This sequence encodes CASSFWGGGDSTDTQYF.

The CDR3 DNA reads as TGTGCCAGCAGTTCGACAGGGAGTAAGAGCTACACCTTC. It encodes CASSSTGSKSYTF. The chain couples TRBV6-5 to TRBJ1-2; 7 nucleotides align to TRBD1. Looked up from germline, CDR1 is MNHEY and CDR2 is SVGAGI. The CDR3 contains 13 residues. J gave up 9 bases and V 4 bases, and 8 bases lay outside the gene matches.

Only a few counts were recorded for this clonotype. This sequence joins TRBV7-9 and TRBJ1-6; D remains ambiguous. The CDR3 runs to 13 residues. V lost 3 bases to trimming and J lost 6 bases, with 6 bases between them. The germline CDR1 and CDR2 sequences are SEHNR and FQNEAQ (reference sequence). The CDR3 DNA reads as TGTGCCAGCAGCTTTGCTTCTAATTCACCCCTCCACTTT. Amino acid sequence: CASSFASNSPLHF.

This clonotype was recorded a few times. V and J are TRBV11-2 and TRBJ2-5; D perhaps matches TRBD2 (7 bases). Germline V gene data show CDR1 as SGHAT and CDR2 as FQNNGV. Trimming removed 4 bases from V and 4 bases from J, with 10 bases in between. The CDR3 totals 13 residues. As DNA, the CDR3 is TGTGCCAGCAGCTCAGGGGAGGGAGAGACCCAGTACTTC. Its translation: CASSSGEGETQYF.

J is TRBJ2-1 and V is TRBV5-1, with D tentatively TRBD2 (6 bases). Trimming took off 6 bases at V and 4 bases at J, with 14 bases between the two ends. CDR3 length: 14 amino acids. Germline values: CDR1 SGHRS, CDR2 YFSETQ. CDR3 coding DNA: TGCGCCAGCAATCCAGCGGGTTCTTACAATGAGCAGTTCTTC. This sequence encodes CASNPAGSYNEQFF.

This clonotype occurred a few times. The genes are TRBV21-1 and TRBJ2-6; the table's D call, TRBD1, was not checked against the DNA. TRBV21-1 is a pseudogene. The CDR3 has 19 residues. In DNA form, the CDR3 reads TGTGCCAGCAGCGGACAGCTTCTCTTTCCCACCTCTGGGGCCAACGTCCTGACTTTC. Amino acids: CASSGQLLFPTSGANVLTF.

The table lists this clonotype with a few counts. The chain employs TRBV7-9 and TRBJ2-1; TRBD2 matches at 12 bases. Germline CDR1 SEHNR, CDR2 FQNEAQ (reference sequence). This CDR3 comprises 15 residues. The junction had 7 bases not matched to a gene; V was cut back by 5 bases and J by 8 bases. The CDR3 protein is CASSPTSGSGDEQFF. The CDR3 DNA sequence: TGTGCCAGCAGCCCGACTAGCGGGAGTGGGGATGAGCAGTTCTTC. The complete variable domain, with remaining parts taken from reference TRBV7-9 and TRBJ2-1, reads DTGVSQNPRHKITKRGQNVTFRCDPISEHNRLYWYRQTLGQGPEFLTYFQNEAQLEKSRLLSDRFSAERPKGSFSTLEIQRTEQGDSAMYLCASSPTSGSGDEQFFGPGTRLTVL.